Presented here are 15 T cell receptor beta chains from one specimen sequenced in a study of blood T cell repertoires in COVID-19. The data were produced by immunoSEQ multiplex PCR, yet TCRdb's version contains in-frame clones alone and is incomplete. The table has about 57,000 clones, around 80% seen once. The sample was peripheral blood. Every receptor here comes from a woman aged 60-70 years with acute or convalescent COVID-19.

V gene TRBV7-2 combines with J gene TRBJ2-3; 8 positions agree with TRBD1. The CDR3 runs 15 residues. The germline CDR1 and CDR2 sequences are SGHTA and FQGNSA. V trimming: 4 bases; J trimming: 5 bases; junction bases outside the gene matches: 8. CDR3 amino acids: CASSSDRVSQDTQYF. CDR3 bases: TGTGCCAGCAGCTCGGACAGGGTCTCGCAAGATACGCAGTATTTT. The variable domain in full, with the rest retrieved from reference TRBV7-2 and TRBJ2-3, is GAGVSQSPSNKVTEKGKDVELRCDPISGHTALYWYRQSLGQGLEFLIYFQGNSAPDKSGLPSDRFSAERTGGSVSTLTIQRTQQEDSAVYLCASSSDRVSQDTQYFGPGTRLTVL.

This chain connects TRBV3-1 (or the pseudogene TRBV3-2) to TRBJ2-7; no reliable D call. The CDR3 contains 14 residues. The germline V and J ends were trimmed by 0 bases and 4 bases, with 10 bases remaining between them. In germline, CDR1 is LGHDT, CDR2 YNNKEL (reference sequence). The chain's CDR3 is CASSQDQIQYEQYF. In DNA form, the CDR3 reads TGTGCCAGCAGCCAAGATCAGATTCAATACGAGCAGTACTTC.

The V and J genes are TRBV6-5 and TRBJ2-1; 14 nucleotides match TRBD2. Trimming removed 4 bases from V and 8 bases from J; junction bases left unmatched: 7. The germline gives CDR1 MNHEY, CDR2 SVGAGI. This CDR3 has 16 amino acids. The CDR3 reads CASSWQTSGGAYEQFF. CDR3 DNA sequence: TGTGCCAGCAGTTGGCAGACTAGCGGGGGGGCATATGAGCAGTTCTTC.

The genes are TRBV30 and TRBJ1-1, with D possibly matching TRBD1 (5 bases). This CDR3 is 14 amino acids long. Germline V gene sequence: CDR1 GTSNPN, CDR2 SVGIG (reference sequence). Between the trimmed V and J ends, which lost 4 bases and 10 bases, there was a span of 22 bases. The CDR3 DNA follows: TGTGCCTGGACTGACCCGAAGGGGAGGCTGAGAGCTTTCTTT. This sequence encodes CAWTDPKGRLRAFF.

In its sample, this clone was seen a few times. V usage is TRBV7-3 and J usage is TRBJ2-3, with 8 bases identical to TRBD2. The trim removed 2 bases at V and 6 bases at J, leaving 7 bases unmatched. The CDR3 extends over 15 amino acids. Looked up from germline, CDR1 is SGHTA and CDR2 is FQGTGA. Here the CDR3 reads CASSLAGGLSDTQYF. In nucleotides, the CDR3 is TGTGCCAGCAGCTTAGCGGGGGGCCTCTCTGATACGCAGTATTTT.

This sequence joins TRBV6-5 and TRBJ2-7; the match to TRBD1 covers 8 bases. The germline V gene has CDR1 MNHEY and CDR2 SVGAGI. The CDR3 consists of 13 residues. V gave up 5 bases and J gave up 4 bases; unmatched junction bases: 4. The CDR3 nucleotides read TGTGCCAGCAGTCGGGACAGGAATTACGAGCAGTACTTC. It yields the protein CASSRDRNYEQYF.

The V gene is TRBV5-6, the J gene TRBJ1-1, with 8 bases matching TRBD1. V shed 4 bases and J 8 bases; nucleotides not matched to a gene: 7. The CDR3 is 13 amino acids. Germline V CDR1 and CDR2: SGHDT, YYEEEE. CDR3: CASSPHRGDEAFF. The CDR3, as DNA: TGTGCCAGCAGCCCCCACAGGGGGGACGAAGCTTTCTTT.

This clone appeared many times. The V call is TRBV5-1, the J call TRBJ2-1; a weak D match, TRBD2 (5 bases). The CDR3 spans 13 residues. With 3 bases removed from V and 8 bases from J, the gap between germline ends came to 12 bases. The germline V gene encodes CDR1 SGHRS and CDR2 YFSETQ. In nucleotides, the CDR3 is TGCGCCAGCAGCTCCCGGGGTCTCGATGAGCAGTTCTTC. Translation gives CASSSRGLDEQFF.

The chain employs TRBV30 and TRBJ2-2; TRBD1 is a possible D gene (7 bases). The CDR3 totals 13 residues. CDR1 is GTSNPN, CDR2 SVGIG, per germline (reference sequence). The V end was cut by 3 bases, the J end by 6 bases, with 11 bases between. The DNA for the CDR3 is TGTGCCTGGAGCCCAGGGGGGCCCGGGGAGCTGTTTTTT. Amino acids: CAWSPGGPGELFF.

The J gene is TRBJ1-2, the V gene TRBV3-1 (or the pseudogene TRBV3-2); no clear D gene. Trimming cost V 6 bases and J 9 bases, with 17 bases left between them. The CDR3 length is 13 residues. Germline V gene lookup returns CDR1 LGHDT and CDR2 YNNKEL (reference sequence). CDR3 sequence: CASSLRLRGSYTF. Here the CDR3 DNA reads TGTGCCAGCAGTCTCAGGCTCCGTGGAAGCTACACCTTC.

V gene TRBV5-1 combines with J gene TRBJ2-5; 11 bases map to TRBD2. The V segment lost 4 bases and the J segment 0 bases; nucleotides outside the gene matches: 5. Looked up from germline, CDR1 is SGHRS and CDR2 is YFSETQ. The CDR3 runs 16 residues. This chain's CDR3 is CASSVGLAAYQETQYF. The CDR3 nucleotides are TGCGCCAGCAGCGTGGGACTAGCGGCGTACCAAGAGACCCAGTACTTC.

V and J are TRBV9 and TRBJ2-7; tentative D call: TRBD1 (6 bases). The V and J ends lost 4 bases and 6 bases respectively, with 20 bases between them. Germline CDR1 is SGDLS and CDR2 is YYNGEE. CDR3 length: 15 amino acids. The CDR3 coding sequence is TGTGCCAGCAGCCTCACAACCACAGGGCCCGCCGAGCAGTACTTC. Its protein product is CASSLTTTGPAEQYF.

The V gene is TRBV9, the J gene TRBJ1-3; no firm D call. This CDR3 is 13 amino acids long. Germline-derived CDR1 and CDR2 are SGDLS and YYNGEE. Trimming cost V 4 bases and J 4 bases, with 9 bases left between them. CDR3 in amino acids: CASSTESGNTIYF. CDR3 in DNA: TGTGCCAGCAGCACCGAGAGCGGAAACACCATATATTTT.

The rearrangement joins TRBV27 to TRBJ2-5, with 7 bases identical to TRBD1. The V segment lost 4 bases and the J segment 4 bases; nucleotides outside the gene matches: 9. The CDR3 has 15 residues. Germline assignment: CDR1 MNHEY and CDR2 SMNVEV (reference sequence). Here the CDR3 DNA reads TGTGCCAGCAGTTCCCCGGACAGGATGGGAGAGACCCAGTACTTC. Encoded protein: CASSSPDRMGETQYF.

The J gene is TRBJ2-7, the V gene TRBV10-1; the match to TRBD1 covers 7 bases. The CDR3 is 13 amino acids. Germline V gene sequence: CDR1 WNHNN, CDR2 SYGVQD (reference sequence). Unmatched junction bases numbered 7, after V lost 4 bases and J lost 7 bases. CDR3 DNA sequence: TGCGCCAGCAGTGGAATAGGGGGCCGGGAGCAGTACTTC. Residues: CASSGIGGREQYF.